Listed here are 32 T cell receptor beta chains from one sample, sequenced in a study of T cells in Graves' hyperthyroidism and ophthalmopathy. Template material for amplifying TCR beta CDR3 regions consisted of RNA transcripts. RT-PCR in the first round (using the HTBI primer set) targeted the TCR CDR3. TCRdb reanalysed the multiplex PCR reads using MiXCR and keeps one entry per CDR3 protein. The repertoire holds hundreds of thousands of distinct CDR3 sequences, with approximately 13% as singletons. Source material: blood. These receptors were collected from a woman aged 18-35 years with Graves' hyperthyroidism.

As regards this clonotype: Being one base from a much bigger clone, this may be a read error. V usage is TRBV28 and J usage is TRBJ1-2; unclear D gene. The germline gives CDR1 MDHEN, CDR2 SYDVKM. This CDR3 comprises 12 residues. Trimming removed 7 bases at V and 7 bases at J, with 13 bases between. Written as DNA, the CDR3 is TGTGCCAGCATGCGAGTTGACTGTGGCTACACCTTC. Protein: CASMRVDCGYTF.

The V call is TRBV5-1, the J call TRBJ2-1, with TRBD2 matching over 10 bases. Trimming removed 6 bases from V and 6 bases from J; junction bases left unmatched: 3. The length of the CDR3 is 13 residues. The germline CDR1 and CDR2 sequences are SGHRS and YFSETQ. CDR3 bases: TGCGCCAGCAATGAGCGGGAGGGCAATGAGCAGTTCTTC. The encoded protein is CASNEREGNEQFF.

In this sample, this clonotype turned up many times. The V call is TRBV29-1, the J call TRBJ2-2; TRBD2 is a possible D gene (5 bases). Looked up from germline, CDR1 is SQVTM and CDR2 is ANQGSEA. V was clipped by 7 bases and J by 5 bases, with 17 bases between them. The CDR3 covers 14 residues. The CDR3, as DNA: TGCAGCGGACTGACCGGGGATGGGACCGGGGAGCTGTTTTTT. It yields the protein CSGLTGDGTGELFF.

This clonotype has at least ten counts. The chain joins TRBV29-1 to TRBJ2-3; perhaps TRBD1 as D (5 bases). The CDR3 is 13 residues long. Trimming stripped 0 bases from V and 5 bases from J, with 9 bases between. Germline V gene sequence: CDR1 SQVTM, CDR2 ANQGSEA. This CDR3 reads CSVEEAGQDTQYF. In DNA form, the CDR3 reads TGCAGCGTTGAAGAAGCAGGGCAAGATACGCAGTATTTT.

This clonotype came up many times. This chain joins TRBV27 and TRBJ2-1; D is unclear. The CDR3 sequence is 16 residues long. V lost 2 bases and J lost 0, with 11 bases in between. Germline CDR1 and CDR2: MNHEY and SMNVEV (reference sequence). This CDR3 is CASSLNGLLSYNEQFF. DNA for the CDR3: TGTGCCAGCAGTTTAAATGGCCTCCTCTCCTACAATGAGCAGTTCTTC.

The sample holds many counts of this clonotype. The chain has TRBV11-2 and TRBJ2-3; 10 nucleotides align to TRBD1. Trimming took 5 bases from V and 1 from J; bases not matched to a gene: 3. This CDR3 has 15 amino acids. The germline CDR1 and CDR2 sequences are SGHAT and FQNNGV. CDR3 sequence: CASSQDRGGTDTQYF. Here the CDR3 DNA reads TGTGCCAGCAGCCAGGACAGGGGGGGCACAGATACGCAGTATTTT.

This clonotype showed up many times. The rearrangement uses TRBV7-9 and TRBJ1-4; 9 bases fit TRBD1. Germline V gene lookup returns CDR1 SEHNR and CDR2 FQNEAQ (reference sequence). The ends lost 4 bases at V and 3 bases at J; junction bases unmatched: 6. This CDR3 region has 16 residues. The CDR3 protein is CASSSGTGPPNEKLFF. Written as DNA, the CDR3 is TGTGCCAGCAGCTCAGGGACAGGGCCTCCTAATGAAAAACTGTTTTTT.

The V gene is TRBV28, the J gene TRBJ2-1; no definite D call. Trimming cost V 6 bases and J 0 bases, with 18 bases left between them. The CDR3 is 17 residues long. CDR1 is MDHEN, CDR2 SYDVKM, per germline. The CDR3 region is CASSQDREHLSYNEQFF. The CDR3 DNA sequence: TGTGCCAGCAGCCAAGATAGGGAACACCTCTCCTACAATGAGCAGTTCTTC. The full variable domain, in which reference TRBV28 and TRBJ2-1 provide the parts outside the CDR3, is DVKVTQSSRYLVKRTGEKVFLECVQDMDHENMFWYRQDPGLGLRLIYFSYDVKMKEKGDIPEGYSVSREKKERFSLILESASTNQTSMYLCASSQDREHLSYNEQFFGPGTRLTVL.

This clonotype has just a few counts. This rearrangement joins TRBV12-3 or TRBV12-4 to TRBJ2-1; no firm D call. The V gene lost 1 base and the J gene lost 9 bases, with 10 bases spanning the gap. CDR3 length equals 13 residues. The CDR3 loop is CASSLGSVFEQFF. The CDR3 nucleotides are TGTGCCAGCAGTTTAGGGTCCGTGTTTGAGCAGTTCTTC.

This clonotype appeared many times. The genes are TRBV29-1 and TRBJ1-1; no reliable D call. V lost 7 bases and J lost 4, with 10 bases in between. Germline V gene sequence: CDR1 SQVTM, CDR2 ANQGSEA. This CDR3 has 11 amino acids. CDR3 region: CSASLGTEAFF. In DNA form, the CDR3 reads TGCAGCGCTTCACTCGGCACTGAAGCTTTCTTT. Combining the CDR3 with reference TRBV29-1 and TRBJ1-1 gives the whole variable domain SAVISQKPSRDICQRGTSLTIQCQVDSQVTMMFWYRQQPGQSLTLIATANQGSEATYESGFVIDKFPISRPNLTFSTLTVSNMSPEDSSIYLCSASLGTEAFFGQGTRLTVV.

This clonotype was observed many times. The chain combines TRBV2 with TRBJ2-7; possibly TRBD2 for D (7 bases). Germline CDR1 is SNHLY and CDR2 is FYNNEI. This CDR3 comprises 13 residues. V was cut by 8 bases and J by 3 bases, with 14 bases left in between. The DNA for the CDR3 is TGTGCCAGCGGGGGGGGCGGACTCTACGAGCAGTACTTC. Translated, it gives CASGGGGLYEQYF.

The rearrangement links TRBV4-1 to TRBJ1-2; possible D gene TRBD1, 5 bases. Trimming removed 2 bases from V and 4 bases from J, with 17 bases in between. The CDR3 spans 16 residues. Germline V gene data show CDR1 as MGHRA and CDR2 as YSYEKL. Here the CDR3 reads CASSQPRAGSFYGYTF. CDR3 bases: TGCGCCAGCAGCCAACCTAGGGCAGGGAGCTTCTATGGCTACACCTTC.

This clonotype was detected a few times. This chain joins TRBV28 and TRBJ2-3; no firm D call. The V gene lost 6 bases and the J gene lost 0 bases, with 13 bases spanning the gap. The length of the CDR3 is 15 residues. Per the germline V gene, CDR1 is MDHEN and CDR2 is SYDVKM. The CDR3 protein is CASRGLMASTDTQYF. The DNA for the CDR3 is TGTGCCAGCAGGGGATTAATGGCTAGCACAGATACGCAGTATTTT. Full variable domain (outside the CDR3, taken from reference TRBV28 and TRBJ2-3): DVKVTQSSRYLVKRTGEKVFLECVQDMDHENMFWYRQDPGLGLRLIYFSYDVKMKEKGDIPEGYSVSREKKERFSLILESASTNQTSMYLCASRGLMASTDTQYFGPGTRLTVL.

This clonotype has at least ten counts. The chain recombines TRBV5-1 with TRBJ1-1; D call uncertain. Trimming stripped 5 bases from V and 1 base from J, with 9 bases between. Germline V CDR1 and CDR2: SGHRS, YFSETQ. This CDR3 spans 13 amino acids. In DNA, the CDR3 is TGCGCCAGCAGACGTTCCGGGAACACTGAAGCTTTCTTT. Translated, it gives CASRRSGNTEAFF.

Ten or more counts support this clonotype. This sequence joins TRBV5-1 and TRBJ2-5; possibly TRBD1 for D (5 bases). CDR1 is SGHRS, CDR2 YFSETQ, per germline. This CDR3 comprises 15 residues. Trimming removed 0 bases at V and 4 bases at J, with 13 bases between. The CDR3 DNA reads TGCGCCAGCAGCTTGGGACCTGGGGCTGGAGAGACCCAGTACTTC. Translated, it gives CASSLGPGAGETQYF.

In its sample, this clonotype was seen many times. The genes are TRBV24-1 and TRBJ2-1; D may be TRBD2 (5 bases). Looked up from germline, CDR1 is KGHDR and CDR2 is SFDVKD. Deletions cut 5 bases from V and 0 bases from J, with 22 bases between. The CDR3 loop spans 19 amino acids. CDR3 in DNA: TGTGCCACCAGTGCCCACCCCCTCGCGCGGGCTAGCTCCTACAATGAGCAGTTCTTC. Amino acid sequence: CATSAHPLARASSYNEQFF.

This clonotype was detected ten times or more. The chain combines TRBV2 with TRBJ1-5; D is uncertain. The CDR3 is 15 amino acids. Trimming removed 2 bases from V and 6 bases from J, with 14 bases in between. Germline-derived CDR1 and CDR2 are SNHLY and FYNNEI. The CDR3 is CASSESFGSFQPQHF. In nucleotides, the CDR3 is TGTGCCAGCAGTGAATCTTTCGGGAGTTTTCAGCCCCAGCATTTT.

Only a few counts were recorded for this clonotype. CDR3 residues: CACPGTSRTGELFF. CDR3 in DNA: TGTGCCTGCCCCGGGACTAGCCGAACCGGGGAGCTGTTTTTT. The genes are TRBV30 and TRBJ2-2; 9 nucleotides line up with TRBD2. V shed 6 bases and J 5 bases; nucleotides not matched to a gene: 7. Germline CDR1 reads GTSNPN; CDR2 reads SVGIG (reference sequence). CDR3 size: 14 residues.

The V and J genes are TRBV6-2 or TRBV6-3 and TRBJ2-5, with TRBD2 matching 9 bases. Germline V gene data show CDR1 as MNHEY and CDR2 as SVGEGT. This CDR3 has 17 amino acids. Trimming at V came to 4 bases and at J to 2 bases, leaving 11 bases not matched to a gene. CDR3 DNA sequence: TGTGCCAGCAGTTTTCCCCCCCGGGCGGGGGGGCAAGAGACCCAGTACTTC. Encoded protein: CASSFPPRAGGQETQYF.

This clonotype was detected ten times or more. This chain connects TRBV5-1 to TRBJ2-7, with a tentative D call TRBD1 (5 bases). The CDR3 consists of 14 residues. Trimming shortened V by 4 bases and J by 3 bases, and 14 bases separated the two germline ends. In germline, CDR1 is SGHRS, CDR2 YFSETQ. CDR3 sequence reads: CASSPDTTDYEQYF. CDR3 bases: TGCGCCAGCAGCCCGGACACCACAGACTACGAGCAGTACTTC.

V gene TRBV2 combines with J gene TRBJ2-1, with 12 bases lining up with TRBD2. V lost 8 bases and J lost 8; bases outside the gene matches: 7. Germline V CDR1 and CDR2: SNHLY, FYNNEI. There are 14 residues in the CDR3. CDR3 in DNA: TGTGCCAGCCGACTAGCGGGAGTGGATTATGAGCAGTTCTTC. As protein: CASRLAGVDYEQFF.

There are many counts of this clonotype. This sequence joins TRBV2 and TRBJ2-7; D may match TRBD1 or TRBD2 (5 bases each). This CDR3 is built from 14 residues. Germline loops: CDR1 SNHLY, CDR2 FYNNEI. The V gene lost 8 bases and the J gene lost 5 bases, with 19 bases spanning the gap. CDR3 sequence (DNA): TGTGCCAGCCATTCCTCGGGACCTACCAACGAGCAGTACTTC. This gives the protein CASHSSGPTNEQYF. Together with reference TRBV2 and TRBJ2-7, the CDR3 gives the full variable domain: EPEVTQTPSHQVTQMGQEVILRCVPISNHLYFYWYRQILGQKVEFLVSFYNNEISEKSEIFDDQFSVERPDGSNFTLKIRSTKLEDSAMYFCASHSSGPTNEQYFGPGTRLTVT.

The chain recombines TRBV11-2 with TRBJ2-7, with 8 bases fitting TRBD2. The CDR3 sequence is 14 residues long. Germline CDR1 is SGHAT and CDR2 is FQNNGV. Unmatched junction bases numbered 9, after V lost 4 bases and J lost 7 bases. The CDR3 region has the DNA TGTGCCAGCAGCTCCGCAGCGGGGGAGAGAGAGCAGTACTTC. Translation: CASSSAAGEREQYF.

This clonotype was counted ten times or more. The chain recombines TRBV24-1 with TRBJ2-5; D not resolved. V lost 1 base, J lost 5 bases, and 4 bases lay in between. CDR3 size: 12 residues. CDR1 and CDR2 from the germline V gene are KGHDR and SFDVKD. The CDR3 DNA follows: TGTGCCACCAGTGATTTTAGGGAGACCCAGTACTTC. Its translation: CATSDFRETQYF.

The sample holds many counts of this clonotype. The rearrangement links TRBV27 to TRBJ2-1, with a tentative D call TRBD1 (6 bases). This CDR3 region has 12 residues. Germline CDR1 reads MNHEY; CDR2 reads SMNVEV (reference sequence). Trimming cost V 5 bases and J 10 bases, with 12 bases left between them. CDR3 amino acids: CASSTGLREQFF. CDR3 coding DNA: TGTGCCAGCAGTACAGGGCTGAGGGAGCAGTTCTTC.

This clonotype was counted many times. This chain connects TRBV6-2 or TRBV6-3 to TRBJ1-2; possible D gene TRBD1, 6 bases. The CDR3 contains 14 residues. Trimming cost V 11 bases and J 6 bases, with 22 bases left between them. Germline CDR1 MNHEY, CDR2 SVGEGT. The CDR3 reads CACRNYRDIHGYTF. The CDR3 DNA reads TGTGCCTGCCGAAATTACAGGGACATCCATGGCTACACCTTC.

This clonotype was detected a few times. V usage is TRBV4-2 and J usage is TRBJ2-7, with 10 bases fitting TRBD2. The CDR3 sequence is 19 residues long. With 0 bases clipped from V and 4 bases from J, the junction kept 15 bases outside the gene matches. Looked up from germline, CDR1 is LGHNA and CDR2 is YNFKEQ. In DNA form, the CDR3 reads TGTGCCAGCAGCCAAGACCCTGGAGGTAGCGGGAGGTTGATGTACGAGCAGTACTTC. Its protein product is CASSQDPGGSGRLMYEQYF.

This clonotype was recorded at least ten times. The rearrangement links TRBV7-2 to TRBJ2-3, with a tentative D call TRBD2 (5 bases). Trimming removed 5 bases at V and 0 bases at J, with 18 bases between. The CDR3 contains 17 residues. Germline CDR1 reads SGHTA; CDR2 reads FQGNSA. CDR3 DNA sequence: TGTGCCAGCAGCCCCCCTGGAGCGGCCGGAAGCACAGATACGCAGTATTTT. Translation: CASSPPGAAGSTDTQYF.

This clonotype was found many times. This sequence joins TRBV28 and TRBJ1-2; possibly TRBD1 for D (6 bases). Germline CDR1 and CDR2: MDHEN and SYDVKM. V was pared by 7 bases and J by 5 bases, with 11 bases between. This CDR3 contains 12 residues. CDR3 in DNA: TGTGCCAGCACCCTAGGGGGGTATGGCTACACCTTC. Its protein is CASTLGGYGYTF.

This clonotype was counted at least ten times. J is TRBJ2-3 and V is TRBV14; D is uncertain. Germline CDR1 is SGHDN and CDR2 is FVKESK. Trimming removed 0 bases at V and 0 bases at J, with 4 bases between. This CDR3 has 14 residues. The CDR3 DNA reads TGTGCCAGCAGCCAAGATACTAGCACAGATACGCAGTATTTT. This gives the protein CASSQDTSTDTQYF.

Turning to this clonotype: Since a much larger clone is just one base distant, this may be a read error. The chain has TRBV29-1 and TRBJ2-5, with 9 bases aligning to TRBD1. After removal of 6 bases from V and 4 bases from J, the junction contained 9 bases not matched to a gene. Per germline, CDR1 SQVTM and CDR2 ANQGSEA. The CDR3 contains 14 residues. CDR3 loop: CSVGTGTGIETQYF. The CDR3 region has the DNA TGCAGCGTCGGAACGGGGACAGGGATAGAGACCCAGTACTTC.

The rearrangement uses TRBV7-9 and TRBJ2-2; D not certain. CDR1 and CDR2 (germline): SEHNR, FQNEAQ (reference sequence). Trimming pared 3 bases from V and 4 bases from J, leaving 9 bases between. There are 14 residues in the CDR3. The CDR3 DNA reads TGTGCCAGCAGCTTCGGGCCCCCCACCGGGGAGCTGTTTTTT. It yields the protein CASSFGPPTGELFF.